This TCR beta chain was identified in a study of blood T cell repertoires in COVID-19. Study-level background: Sites in the United States, Italy and Spain provided acute and convalescent COVID-19 samples. The analysed material was cDNA or gDNA that came from T cells, B-cell-depleted T cells, or PBMCs.

The CDR3 spans 12 residues. CDR1 is SGHNT and CDR2 is YYREEE in the germline V gene (reference sequence). V was shortened by 2 bases and J by 7 bases, with 10 bases between the two germline ends. In the authors' methods: How many nucleated cells were present was estimated from reference gene primer amplification. Produced via immunoSEQ multiplex PCR; TCRdb's table is partial and in-frame only. That table gives V, J and clone size, and the DNA gave D and trimming. Of under 80,000 clones in the sample, 87% are singletons; the top ten hold roughly 7%. What was sequenced was peripheral blood. The chain joins TRBV5-4 to TRBJ2-7; D perhaps matches TRBD2 (5 bases). This TCR came from a man aged 55 to 70 with acute or convalescent COVID-19. The CDR3 region is CASSFPGMEQYF. CDR3 bases: TGTGCCAGCAGCTTTCCGGGGATGGAGCAGTACTTC.